This TCR beta chain is drawn from a study of human T cells and chemical hapten exposure (dated by TCRdb to the early 2020s). In terms of the full investigation: For sensitization, 2% DPC in acetone was applied to a roughly 2 cm by roughly 2 cm area of upper inner arm skin. Throughout the approximately 23-week study period, patients were also given weekly therapeutic DPC doses on the scalp. Peripheral blood TCR repertoire changes were tracked in vivo in alopecia patients during primary and secondary sensitization to the hapten diphenylcyclopropenone (DPC). Libraries were pooled for sequencing, and per-sample TCR yields varied mainly because of small differences in library volumes within the pool. Patch testing on the upper back used Finn chambers containing 0.01% DPC, with scoring done after 6 days according to International Contact Dermatitis Research Group standards. Blood was sampled from patients pre-sensitization (week 0) and at 2, 6 and about 24 weeks after DPC sensitization. The mostly female patient cohort included alopecia areata with under or over 50% scalp involvement, alopecia totalis and alopecia universalis. Twenty-nine alopecia patients gave blood for TCR sequencing at one to four time points (pre-sensitization, 2, 6 and 24 weeks).

Reading the germline V gene (reference sequence) gives CDR1 DFQATT and CDR2 SNEGSKA. Between the V and J ends, shortened by 1 base and 10 bases respectively, the junction contains 21 bases. Including the terminal cysteine and phenylalanine, the CDR3 comprises 15 residues. Solely the CDR3 DNA is kept, with 45 bases framed from the first base. In light of the paper, this sample's time point label describes: patch test 3, about 24 weeks after DPC sensitization. Interpreted using the paper, the treatment or condition label stands for: therapeutic diphenylcyclopropenone sensitization with weekly scalp DPC. At every patch-test visit, the blood draw took place before the patch test was put on. Eligible patients were aged 18 to 70, diagnosed with alopecia, deemed suitable for DPC therapy, and excluded if pregnant. Total RNA was extracted from unfractionated whole blood that had been collected in Tempus Blood RNA tubes.

Broad study findings and their caveats: All patients had alopecia, a presumed autoimmune disease, so their immune response might differ from that of healthy individuals. Significantly more large CDR3 similarity clusters were formed by expanded TCRs than by pre-sensitization or healthy control sets, consistent with antigen-driven responses. No change with DPC sensitization was found in the number of TCRs above 1 in 1000 frequency, and no evidence of global repertoire structure alterations was found. Patch test score was positively correlated with the number of PT1 expanded TCRs, with significance at thresholds 8, 16 and 32 but not at 4. Repeated subsampling changed both the strength of the expansion versus patch-test correlation and the threshold at which the correlation became significant.

This clonotype was counted between two and nine times. Its antigen specificity is not known. No much larger clonotype is one base removed from it; base qualities were not supplied. Library preparation employed RACE. The data were produced on a NextSeq 500. Library preparation attached unique molecular identifiers to individual cDNA molecules for quantitative, reproducible TCR counting. Each blood RNA sample was used to sequence both TCR alpha and TCR beta chains. The study's processing was this. A median of around 100,000 TCRs per sample was observed, with a range of 23,224 to 690,600. The Decombinator software suite was used to annotate V, J and CDR3 in the TCR reads. Every sample was subsampled to the same number of TCRs (28,000) for the PS versus PT1 abundance plots. TCRs were defined as expanded if absent before sensitization and observed at least eight times at the 2-week time point. The public reads were quality trimmed at Q25 with fastp and then assembled into clones with MiXCR by TCRdb, keeping productive beta chains. A single entry per CDR3 protein holds the most common genes and DNA from its merged rows. The V and J calls reflect TCRdb's pipeline rather than the authors' work. The sample table lists over 65,000 distinct CDR3 sequences, 11% of them with a count of one. Roughly 1.5% of the sample lies in the top ten.

This sample comprised whole blood, obtained in connection with sensitization to the hapten diphenylcyclopropenone (DPC). The origin of this receptor is a woman between 45 and 65 years old with alopecia areata. Some clones in this sample may be carry-over from other donors' samples. The rearrangement combines TRBV20-1 with TRBJ2-3; a weak D assignment points to TRBD2 (5 bases agree). The CDR3 reads CSARAGGLVHGPQYF. The DNA sequence reads TGCAGTGCTAGAGCGGGCGGGTTGGTGCACGGGCCGCAGTATTTT.